This T cell receptor (beta chain) was captured by sequencing in a study of blood T cell repertoires in COVID-19. The method was immunoSEQ multiplex PCR; TCRdb's version includes in-frame clones alone and lacks a portion of them. In the table there are about 150,000 clones, approximately 86% of which are singletons. This CDR3 has 15 amino acids. Germline assignment: CDR1 SEHNR and CDR2 FQNEAQ (reference sequence). Deletions cut 1 base from V and 2 bases from J, with 12 bases between. Participants had their cohort set by participant-reported clinical history. Exposed study participants had met a COVID-19 case within 2 weeks before entry.

The chain has TRBV7-9 and TRBJ2-7; unclear D gene. This clonotype was sampled from a woman aged 35 to 49 who had been exposed to COVID-19. Sequencing was carried out using PBMCs or T cells enriched from blood (not recorded which). This CDR3 reads CASSLEGGIPYEQYF. The CDR3 DNA is TGTGCCAGCAGCTTAGAAGGCGGAATCCCCTACGAGCAGTACTTC.